This passage covers 22 T cell receptor beta chains from one sample sequenced in a study of T cells in Graves' hyperthyroidism and ophthalmopathy. RNA transcripts yielded amplified TCR beta CDR3 regions. In the first-round RT-PCR of the TCR CDR3, the HTBI primer set was used. TCRdb re-analysed the multiplex PCR reads in MiXCR, keeping a single row per CDR3 protein. The sample records approximately 700,000 distinct CDR3 sequences, 45% being singletons. The sample was peripheral blood or thyroid tissue (not recorded which). All receptors derive from an adult man with Graves' disease, either hyperthyroidism or ophthalmopathy (not recorded which).

The gene calls are TRBV7-2 and TRBJ1-6, with 8 bases aligning to TRBD1. Per the germline V gene, CDR1 is SGHTA and CDR2 is FQGNSA. J was trimmed by 8 bases and V by 7 bases; bases with no gene match: 10. CDR3 size: 15 residues. In DNA form, the CDR3 reads TGTGCCAGCAACCAGACAGGGGCCGCGGATTCACCCCTCCACTTT. Translating gives CASNQTGAADSPLHF.

The chain joins TRBV9 to TRBJ2-6; 9 bases fit TRBD1. The germline V gene encodes CDR1 SGDLS and CDR2 YYNGEE. V gave up 2 bases and J gave up 4 bases; unmatched junction bases: 4. This CDR3 has 16 residues. This CDR3 is CASSVTGGAGANVLTF. CDR3 bases: TGTGCCAGCAGCGTTACAGGGGGCGCGGGGGCCAACGTCCTGACTTTC.

This clonotype occurred once. The chain is built from TRBV7-2 and TRBJ2-7; 10 bases map to TRBD1. Per the germline V gene, CDR1 is SGHTA and CDR2 is FQGNSA. The CDR3 is 14 residues long. V shed 8 bases, J shed 5 bases, and the junction held 9 bases outside the gene matches. CDR3: CASSPDRGSDEQYF. The CDR3 nucleotides are TGTGCCAGCTCACCGGACAGGGGGTCGGACGAGCAGTACTTC.

This clonotype was counted once. Being one base from a much bigger clone, this may be a read error. V usage is TRBV2 and J usage is TRBJ1-6; no firm D call. The CDR3 covers 11 residues. The V gene's germline CDR1 is SNHLY and CDR2 FYNNEI. V lost 8 bases, J lost 7 bases, and 6 bases lay in between. For the CDR3, the DNA is TGTGCCAGCTGTAACAATTCACCCCTCCACTTT. Protein sequence: CASCNNSPLHF.

The V and J genes are TRBV29-1 and TRBJ1-2; tentative D call: TRBD1 (5 bases). CDR3 length equals 13 residues. Deletions cut 7 bases from V and 0 bases from J, with 12 bases between. Germline CDR1 is SQVTM and CDR2 is ANQGSEA. The CDR3, as DNA: TGCAGCGCCTGGACAAGTTCTAACTATGGCTACACCTTC. It translates to CSAWTSSNYGYTF.

The CDR3 sequence is CSARDWTSSSYEQYF. The DNA for the CDR3 is TGCAGTGCTAGAGATTGGACTAGCAGCTCCTACGAGCAGTACTTC. V usage is TRBV20-1 and J usage is TRBJ2-7; TRBD2 matches 8 bases. The V gene end was trimmed by 0 bases and the J gene end by 0 bases; junction bases not matched to a gene: 4. There are 15 residues in the CDR3. CDR1 is DFQATT and CDR2 is SNEGSKA in the germline V gene (reference sequence).

This clonotype appeared a few times. The chain employs TRBV20-1 and TRBJ2-5, with a weak D call TRBD1 (5 bases). The CDR3 loop spans 13 amino acids. Germline CDR1 DFQATT, CDR2 SNEGSKA (reference sequence). V was clipped by 2 bases and J by 5 bases, with 12 bases between them. CDR3 protein: CSARSGARETQYF. In nucleotides, the CDR3 is TGCAGTGCTAGAAGTGGGGCCCGGGAGACCCAGTACTTC.

The sample holds one count of this clonotype. The rearrangement joins TRBV6-6 to TRBJ1-2; TRBD1 might be the D (5 bases). This CDR3 comprises 15 residues. In germline, CDR1 is MNHNY, CDR2 SVGAGI (reference sequence). V was shortened by 2 bases and J by 0 bases, with 10 bases between the two germline ends. CDR3 in DNA: TGTGCCAGCAGTTACGAGACAGAAACTAACTATGGCTACACCTTC. This encodes CASSYETETNYGYTF.

The chain employs TRBV7-3 and TRBJ1-2, with D possibly being TRBD1 (6 bases). V lost 11 bases to trimming and J lost 7 bases, with 17 bases between them. The germline V gene encodes CDR1 SGHTA and CDR2 FQGTGA. The CDR3 is made up of 12 amino acids. The CDR3, as DNA: TGTGCCCTCGGTCAGGGGAACGCTGGCTACACCTTC. It specifies CALGQGNAGYTF.

This clonotype has ten or more counts. The rearrangement joins TRBV7-9 to TRBJ2-5; a weak D match, TRBD1 (5 bases). Trimming pared 6 bases from V and 2 bases from J, leaving 10 bases between. The germline CDR1 and CDR2 sequences are SEHNR and FQNEAQ (reference sequence). CDR3 length: 13 residues. The CDR3 reads CASRRQPQETQYF. The CDR3 nucleotides read TGTGCCAGCAGGCGACAGCCGCAAGAGACCCAGTACTTC. Full variable domain (outside the CDR3, taken from reference TRBV7-9 and TRBJ2-5): DTGVSQNPRHKITKRGQNVTFRCDPISEHNRLYWYRQTLGQGPEFLTYFQNEAQLEKSRLLSDRFSAERPKGSFSTLEIQRTEQGDSAMYLCASRRQPQETQYFGPGTRLLVL.

This clonotype was counted ten times or more. The rearrangement joins TRBV7-8 to TRBJ2-7; 12 nucleotides agree with TRBD1. V was pared by 4 bases and J by 5 bases, with 6 bases of the junction left unmatched. Per the germline V gene, CDR1 is SGHVS and CDR2 is FQNEAQ. The CDR3 totals 15 residues. In DNA form, the CDR3 reads TGTGCCAGCAGCTCTAGTGGGACAGGGGGCCACGAGCAGTACTTC. Residues: CASSSSGTGGHEQYF.

This clonotype was counted a few times. The J gene is TRBJ1-6, the V gene TRBV7-2; 7 bases are shared with TRBD1. This CDR3 spans 14 amino acids. V lost 6 bases and J lost 9; bases outside the gene matches: 8. CDR1 and CDR2 (germline): SGHTA, FQGNSA. The CDR3 protein is CASRPGTDSSPLHF. The CDR3 DNA is TGTGCCAGCAGACCCGGGACAGATAGTTCACCCCTCCACTTT.

In its sample, this clonotype was seen a few times. The chain combines TRBV20-1 with TRBJ1-1; 7 bases line up with TRBD1. V was pared by 5 bases and J by 0 bases, with 6 bases of the junction left unmatched. In germline, CDR1 is DFQATT, CDR2 SNEGSKA (reference sequence). The CDR3 consists of 14 residues. The CDR3 nucleotides are TGCAGTGCTTCAGGGGGGGGGTTGAACACTGAAGCTTTCTTT. This codes for CSASGGGLNTEAFF.

V and J are TRBV7-3 and TRBJ2-7; 7 nucleotides align to TRBD1. The germline gives CDR1 SGHTA, CDR2 FQGTGA. This CDR3 is built from 15 residues. V trimming: 5 bases; J trimming: 6 bases; junction bases outside the gene matches: 13. The CDR3 is CASSREGDRVVEQYF. The CDR3 region has the DNA TGTGCCAGCAGCCGCGAAGGCGACAGGGTGGTCGAGCAGTACTTC.

The gene calls are TRBV7-2 and TRBJ2-7; 10 positions match TRBD1. CDR1 and CDR2 from the germline V gene are SGHTA and FQGNSA. The J segment lost 1 base and the V segment lost 5 bases, leaving 8 bases of the junction unmatched. This CDR3 has 16 amino acids. The CDR3 DNA is TGTGCCAGCAGCCCCAGCGGACAGGGGGGGTCCTACGAGCAGTACTTC. Protein product: CASSPSGQGGSYEQYF. The variable domain in full, completed from reference TRBV7-2 and TRBJ2-7, reads GAGVSQSPSNKVTEKGKDVELRCDPISGHTALYWYRQSLGQGLEFLIYFQGNSAPDKSGLPSDRFSAERTGGSVSTLTIQRTQQEDSAVYLCASSPSGQGGSYEQYFGPGTRLTVT.

This clonotype was detected a few times. This rearrangement joins TRBV6-5 to TRBJ2-7; 11 bases agree with TRBD2. The CDR3 loop spans 15 amino acids. Trimming removed 6 bases from V and 1 base from J; junction bases left unmatched: 5. Germline V gives CDR1 MNHEY, CDR2 SVGAGI. Here the CDR3 reads CASRGLAALSYEQYF. CDR3 bases: TGTGCCAGCAGGGGACTAGCGGCCCTATCCTACGAGCAGTACTTC.

CDR3 region: CARADSLYGYTF. Here the CDR3 DNA reads TGTGCTAGAGCTGACAGTCTCTATGGCTACACCTTC. This chain joins TRBV25-1 and TRBJ1-2; perhaps TRBD1 as D (5 bases). The germline V gene has CDR1 MGHDK and CDR2 SYGVNS. This CDR3 spans 12 amino acids.

This clonotype was recorded many times. This rearrangement joins TRBV29-1 to TRBJ1-1, with a possible D match to TRBD1 (5 bases). Deletions cut 3 bases from V and 2 bases from J, with 7 bases between. This CDR3 spans 12 amino acids. Germline values: CDR1 SQVTM, CDR2 ANQGSEA. CDR3 sequence reads: CSVDRVNTEAFF. The CDR3 coding sequence is TGCAGCGTTGACAGGGTTAACACTGAAGCTTTCTTT.

The J gene is TRBJ1-2, the V gene TRBV29-1; 9 nucleotides line up with TRBD1. The CDR3 has 13 amino acids. After removal of 6 bases from V and 9 bases from J, the junction contained 11 bases not matched to a gene. Germline V gene data show CDR1 as SQVTM and CDR2 as ANQGSEA. The CDR3 sequence is CSVERQGTGSYTF. The DNA for the CDR3 is TGCAGCGTCGAAAGACAGGGGACAGGGAGCTACACCTTC.

The J gene is TRBJ2-2, the V gene TRBV7-9; possible D gene TRBD1, 5 bases. Per germline, CDR1 SEHNR and CDR2 FQNEAQ (reference sequence). V was trimmed by 5 bases and J by 1 base, leaving 11 bases between them. The CDR3 contains 15 residues. In nucleotides, the CDR3 is TGTGCCAGCAGCCCGCAGGGTGGGAACACCGGGGAGCTGTTTTTT. Translation: CASSPQGGNTGELFF. Combining the CDR3 with reference TRBV7-9 and TRBJ2-2 gives the whole variable domain DTGVSQNPRHKITKRGQNVTFRCDPISEHNRLYWYRQTLGQGPEFLTYFQNEAQLEKSRLLSDRFSAERPKGSFSTLEIQRTEQGDSAMYLCASSPQGGNTGELFFGEGSRLTVL.

This clonotype has a single count. This chain links TRBV29-1 with TRBJ1-5; a possible D gene is TRBD1 (6 bases). CDR3 length: 14 amino acids. The V and J ends lost 8 bases and 1 base respectively, with 15 bases between them. From germline, CDR1 is SQVTM and CDR2 ANQGSEA. This chain's CDR3 is CSRDTGISNQPQHF. The DNA of the CDR3 is TGCAGCAGGGATACAGGGATCAGCAATCAGCCCCAGCATTTT.

In regard to this clonotype: At one end the junction does not follow the germline gene, possibly because of a read error. The chain links TRBV9 to TRBJ2-7; no firm D call. This CDR3 region has 12 residues. The V gene's germline CDR1 is SGDLS and CDR2 YYNGEE. CDR3 nucleotides: TGTGCCAGCAGCGCCGACACGGACGAGCAGTGCTTC. Its translation is CASSADTDEQCF.